These 24 T cell receptor beta chains originate from one sample sequenced in a study of T cells in Graves' hyperthyroidism and ophthalmopathy. The TCR beta CDR3 regions underwent amplification using RNA transcripts as the source. The HTBI primer set served for first-round RT-PCR of the TCR CDR3. TCRdb re-called the multiplex PCR reads through MiXCR, storing one row per CDR3 protein. The sample lists 500,000 to 700,000 distinct CDR3 sequences; around 15% were seen once. The specimen sequenced was blood. The origin of the receptors is a woman younger than 30 with Graves' hyperthyroidism.

In its sample, this clonotype was seen a few times. This chain links TRBV29-1 with TRBJ1-2, with 9 bases lining up with TRBD1. CDR1 is SQVTM and CDR2 is ANQGSEA in the germline V gene. V dropped 7 bases and J dropped 5; count of bases not matched to a gene: 8. The CDR3 extends over 13 amino acids. The CDR3 reads CSAGTGKGYGYTF. The CDR3 DNA follows: TGCAGCGCAGGGACAGGGAAGGGGTATGGCTACACCTTC.

The chain combines TRBV10-3 with TRBJ1-2; D gene ambiguous. Per germline, CDR1 ENHRY and CDR2 SYGVKD. Trimming pared 3 bases from V and 8 bases from J, leaving 7 bases between. The CDR3 extends over 11 amino acids. The CDR3 DNA sequence: TGTGCCATCAGTGAAGTTTGGGGCTACACCTTC. It translates to CAISEVWGYTF.

This clonotype was counted ten times or more. The V and J genes are TRBV28 and TRBJ1-6; D uncertain. Germline assignment: CDR1 MDHEN and CDR2 SYDVKM. Trimming removed 7 bases at V and 6 bases at J, with 13 bases between. The CDR3 has 14 amino acids. The DNA for the CDR3 is TGTGCCAGCAAGAAGGAGGCGCTTAATTCACCCCTCCACTTT. As protein: CASKKEALNSPLHF.

This clonotype showed up many times. The rearrangement joins TRBV11-3 to TRBJ2-3, with D perhaps being TRBD1 or TRBD2 (5 bases each). The V gene's germline CDR1 is SGHNT and CDR2 YENEEA. The V end lost 5 bases, the J end lost 2 bases, and 14 bases lay between the germline ends. The CDR3 has 15 residues. CDR3 sequence (DNA): TGTGCCAGCAGCACGGGGCATTCGCCCACAGATACGCAGTATTTT. Translating it yields CASSTGHSPTDTQYF.

V is TRBV27 and J is TRBJ2-1; 7 bases align to TRBD2. CDR1 MNHEY and CDR2 SMNVEV come from the germline V gene (reference sequence). The trim removed 7 bases at V and 0 bases at J, leaving 9 bases unmatched. There are 16 residues in the CDR3. CDR3: CASIREVEGSYNEQFF. In DNA form, the CDR3 reads TGTGCCAGCATTCGGGAGGTTGAGGGCTCCTACAATGAGCAGTTCTTC.

The chain carries TRBV4-1 and TRBJ2-2, with unresolved D. This CDR3 has 16 amino acids. Deletions cut 2 bases from V and 5 bases from J, with 15 bases between. Germline-derived CDR1 and CDR2 are MGHRA and YSYEKL. As DNA, the CDR3 is TGCGCCAGCAGCCAAATCGCTAGGAGCCGGACCGGGGAGCTGTTTTTT. Amino acids: CASSQIARSRTGELFF.

This clonotype was picked up many times. V and J are TRBV19 and TRBJ1-5; no reliable D call. Per germline, CDR1 LNHDA and CDR2 SQIVND (reference sequence). This CDR3 spans 14 amino acids. V lost 5 bases, J lost 1 base, and 9 bases lay in between. The CDR3 here is CASSPIMSNQPQHF. The DNA of the CDR3 is TGTGCCAGTAGTCCAATAATGAGCAATCAGCCCCAGCATTTT.

This clonotype was counted a few times. The chain has TRBV9 and TRBJ2-2, with a possible D match to TRBD1 (6 bases). The CDR3 runs 16 residues. CDR1 SGDLS and CDR2 YYNGEE come from the germline V gene. V was trimmed by 3 bases and J by 5 bases, leaving 17 bases between them. The CDR3 coding sequence is TGTGCCAGCAGCGCCTTGACAGGTTACGTTACCGGGGAGCTGTTTTTT. This encodes CASSALTGYVTGELFF.

This clonotype was counted only a few times. The chain joins TRBV6-5 to TRBJ2-7, with D perhaps TRBD1 (6 bases). The V and J ends lost 0 bases and 5 bases respectively, with 11 bases between them. Germline CDR1 is MNHEY and CDR2 is SVGAGI. CDR3 length equals 14 residues. The CDR3 loop is CASSYSGANNEQYF. In nucleotides, the CDR3 is TGTGCCAGCAGTTACTCGGGGGCAAATAACGAGCAGTACTTC.

The chain uses TRBV5-5 and TRBJ1-2; D is unclear. Per the germline V gene, CDR1 is SGHKS and CDR2 is YYEKEE (reference sequence). The CDR3 sequence is 15 residues long. Between the trimmed V and J ends, which lost 1 base and 0 bases, there was a span of 10 bases. In DNA form, the CDR3 reads TGTGCCAGCAGCTTGTCCCCGGATTCTAACTATGGCTACACCTTC. Its protein product is CASSLSPDSNYGYTF.

This clonotype was seen just once. One junction end does not reproduce the germline sequence, and a read error may be involved. The chain's CDR3 is CTSSPLAGGEHRLAQYF. Here the CDR3 DNA reads TGTACCAGCTCACCGCTAGCGGGGGGAGAGCACAGGTTGGCGCAGTATTTT. The chain is built from TRBV18 and TRBJ2-3, with 11 bases identical to TRBD2. The CDR3 sequence is 17 residues long. Germline loops: CDR1 KGHSH, CDR2 LQKENI.

V and J are TRBV14 and TRBJ2-5; a possible D gene is TRBD2 (5 bases). The CDR3 is 14 residues long. CDR1 and CDR2 from the germline V gene are SGHDN and FVKESK. The V end was cut by 0 bases, the J end by 7 bases, with 12 bases between. CDR3 in amino acids: CASSQEGVIGTQYF. Here the CDR3 DNA reads TGTGCCAGCAGCCAAGAGGGAGTGATAGGGACCCAGTACTTC.

The chain is built from TRBV19 and TRBJ2-1; D might be TRBD1 (6 bases). V shed 7 bases and J shed 0 bases, with 13 bases lying between them. Germline CDR1 reads LNHDA; CDR2 reads SQIVND (reference sequence). The CDR3 runs to 15 residues. CDR3: CASTTGHSSYNEQFF. CDR3 nucleotide sequence: TGTGCCAGTACAACGGGACACAGCTCCTACAATGAGCAGTTCTTC.

The V gene is TRBV6-4, the J gene TRBJ1-1; D remains ambiguous. The germline V gene has CDR1 MRHNA and CDR2 SNTAGT. The CDR3 is 11 amino acids. V was trimmed by 9 bases and J by 0 bases, leaving 5 bases between them. CDR3 protein: CASLMNTEAFF. CDR3 DNA sequence: TGTGCCAGTCTGATGAACACTGAAGCTTTCTTT.

This clonotype was counted between two and nine times. J is TRBJ1-6 and V is TRBV20-1; D is undetermined. CDR3 length: 13 amino acids. Trimming removed 4 bases at V and 6 bases at J, with 10 bases between. Germline CDR1 DFQATT, CDR2 SNEGSKA (reference sequence). Here the CDR3 DNA reads TGCAGTGCTATGACGTATACTAATTCACCCCTCCACTTT. Residues: CSAMTYTNSPLHF.

There are many counts of this clonotype. This chain uses TRBV7-9 with TRBJ2-1, with no clear D. V was pared by 1 base and J by 8 bases, with 6 bases between. CDR1 and CDR2 (germline): SEHNR, FQNEAQ (reference sequence). The CDR3 is 12 residues long. CDR3 region: CASSLDVDEQFF. The CDR3 DNA reads as TGTGCCAGCAGCTTAGATGTTGATGAGCAGTTCTTC.

This clonotype was picked up many times. This chain connects TRBV6-5 to TRBJ1-2; D gene unclear. Trimming shortened V by 0 bases and J by 6 bases, and 8 bases separated the two germline ends. Germline assignment: CDR1 MNHEY and CDR2 SVGAGI. The CDR3 sequence is 13 residues long. CDR3 DNA: TGTGCCAGCAGTTACTCAGGGAACGATGGCTACACCTTC. Translated, it gives CASSYSGNDGYTF.

The rearrangement uses TRBV13 and TRBJ2-2; D gene ambiguous. In germline, CDR1 is PRHDT, CDR2 FYEKMQ (reference sequence). V was trimmed by 0 bases and J by 1 base, leaving 12 bases between them. The CDR3 is 17 residues long. This chain's CDR3 is CASSLGIGSQNTGELFF. The CDR3 DNA sequence: TGTGCCAGCAGCTTAGGTATCGGATCTCAGAACACCGGGGAGCTGTTTTTT.

The rearrangement links TRBV20-1 to TRBJ1-5, with 10 bases aligning to TRBD1. The CDR3 is made up of 15 amino acids. Germline trimming cut 5 bases from V and 1 base from J; bases unmatched to any gene: 5. Germline values: CDR1 DFQATT, CDR2 SNEGSKA (reference sequence). This CDR3 is CSALTGQGSNQPQHF. CDR3 nucleotide sequence: TGCAGTGCTCTTACGGGACAGGGGAGCAATCAGCCCCAGCATTTT.

The chain couples TRBV20-1 to TRBJ2-7; 12 bases are a match to TRBD2. Trimming at V came to 0 bases and at J to 1 base, leaving 7 bases not matched to a gene. The germline V gene encodes CDR1 DFQATT and CDR2 SNEGSKA (reference sequence). The CDR3 is 17 residues long. The CDR3 here is CSARDPTSGRASYEQYF. The CDR3 DNA sequence: TGCAGTGCTAGAGATCCGACTAGCGGGAGAGCTTCCTACGAGCAGTACTTC.

The CDR3 DNA reads as TGTGCCAGCAGCTTAGAGCCCGGAGACAATCAGCCCCAGCATTTT. It encodes CASSLEPGDNQPQHF. V usage is TRBV7-2 and J usage is TRBJ1-5; no clear D gene. This CDR3 has 15 residues. The V gene's germline CDR1 is SGHTA and CDR2 FQGNSA. Trimming took 1 base from V and 3 from J, leaving 10 bases between them.

The sample holds many counts of this clonotype. The chain recombines TRBV6-1 with TRBJ2-7; 10 nucleotides match TRBD2. Trimming removed 10 bases from V and 7 bases from J; junction bases left unmatched: 10. The CDR3 contains 13 residues. Germline lookup yields CDR1 MNHNS and CDR2 SASEGT. The CDR3 nucleotides are TGTGCCACTGGTAGCGGGAGGACCGGGGAGCAGTACTTC. This codes for CATGSGRTGEQYF.

The chain employs TRBV6-1 and TRBJ2-3; 7 bases fit TRBD2. The length of the CDR3 is 15 residues. Germline assignment: CDR1 MNHNS and CDR2 SASEGT. The V and J ends lost 6 bases and 4 bases, in that order; junction bases with no gene match: 10. CDR3 coding DNA: TGTGCCAGCAGACTTTTAGCGGGTTTAGCAGATACGCAGTATTTT. It specifies CASRLLAGLADTQYF.

This clonotype showed up many times. V and J are TRBV10-3 and TRBJ1-1; D remains unclear. Germline-derived CDR1 and CDR2 are ENHRY and SYGVKD. The ends were cut back, 6 bases at V and 3 bases at J, with 5 bases in the middle. The CDR3 is 11 amino acids. As DNA, the CDR3 is TGTGCCATCAGGAGTGACACTGAAGCTTTCTTT. It translates to CAIRSDTEAFF.